Listed below are T cell receptor beta chains from one sample, sequenced in a study of CD8 T cells in ankylosing spondylitis. TCRdb reprocessed the 5' RACE reads via MiXCR and lists one record per CDR3 protein. Of 200,000 to 300,000 distinct CDR3 sequences in the sample, more than 9% are singletons; the top ten hold about 3%. Source material: blood, either unsorted or a sorted T cell fraction (not recorded which). These receptors were collected from a male donor with ankylosing spondylitis or in good health (not recorded which). CDR3s include the opening cysteine and the closing phenylalanine or tryptophan. Fields, in order: D gene, clone size, V gene, J gene, CDR3 length, CDR3 DNA, CDR3 protein. D genes are given only for firm matches. The size of a clone is reported for some rows only, either as once, few or many, or as a class for expanded clones.

D: TRBD2
size: many
V: TRBV6-2/TRBV6-3
J: TRBJ2-1
length: 16
DNA: TGTGCCAGCAGTTACTCTTCACTAGCGGGAGGGTATGAGCAGTTCTTC
CDR3: CASSYSSLAGGYEQFF

D: -
size: many
V: TRBV12-3/TRBV12-4
J: TRBJ2-7
length: 13
DNA: TGTGCCAGCAGTCCGGGGACGGTCTACGAGCAGTACTTC
CDR3: CASSPGTVYEQYF

D: TRBD2
size: many
V: TRBV7-8
J: TRBJ2-3
length: 16
DNA: TGTGCCAGCGGGGAAAGACGGACTAGCGGAAAAGATACGCAGTATTTT
CDR3: CASGERRTSGKDTQYF

D: -
size: few
V: TRBV6-2/TRBV6-3
J: TRBJ1-2
length: 15
DNA: TGTGCCAGCAGCCTACTCGGGGCAGGGGCGGGCGGCTACACCTTC
CDR3: CASSLLGAGAGGYTF

D: TRBD1
size: many
V: TRBV20-1
J: TRBJ1-1
length: 14
DNA: TGCAGTGCTAGGCGGACAGGGAGATCGCCTGAAGCTTTCTTT
CDR3: CSARRTGRSPEAFF

D: TRBD1
size: -
V: TRBV5-5
J: TRBJ1-2
length: 15
DNA: TGTGCCAGCAGCTTGGATCCAGGGGGTACCTATGGCTACACCTTC
CDR3: CASSLDPGGTYGYTF

D: -
size: many
V: TRBV6-2/TRBV6-3
J: TRBJ2-7
length: 20
DNA: TGTGCCAGCAGCCCCGCCCCCCGGGACACCCTAAGGTGGGTTGCCTACGAGCAGTACTTC
CDR3: CASSPAPRDTLRWVAYEQYF

D: TRBD1
size: many
V: TRBV6-1
J: TRBJ2-1
length: 15
DNA: TGTGCCAGCAGCACTGGGCCAGGGGGCTACAATGAGCAGTTCTTC
CDR3: CASSTGPGGYNEQFF

D: TRBD1
size: -
V: TRBV11-1
J: TRBJ1-6
length: 18
DNA: TGTGCCAGCAGCACCGTCCCGGGACAGGGCTCCTATAATTCACCCCTCCACTTT
CDR3: CASSTVPGQGSYNSPLHF

D: -
size: many
V: TRBV7-9
J: TRBJ2-3
length: 16
DNA: TGTGCCAGCAGCGCCGAAAAAAGAGCCCGCACAGATACGCAGTATTTT
CDR3: CASSAEKRARTDTQYF

D: -
size: many
V: TRBV4-1
J: TRBJ2-3
length: 14
DNA: TGCGCCAGCAGCCAACGTCCGGGGGCAGATACGCAGTATTTT
CDR3: CASSQRPGADTQYF

D: -
size: many
V: TRBV6-5
J: TRBJ2-5
length: 13
DNA: TGTGCCAGCAGTACCGACAGGTTAATCGGCCAGTACTTC
CDR3: CASSTDRLIGQYF

D: -
size: many
V: TRBV4-2
J: TRBJ2-1
length: 14
DNA: TGTGCCAGCAGCCAAGATCACAGGGTCGGTGAGCAGTTCTTC
CDR3: CASSQDHRVGEQFF

D: TRBD2
size: many
V: TRBV4-2
J: TRBJ2-3
length: 17
DNA: TGTGCCAGCAGAAGACTAGCGGGGGGGTCCGGCACAGATACGCAGTATTTT
CDR3: CASRRLAGGSGTDTQYF

D: -
size: many
V: TRBV15
J: TRBJ2-5
length: 14
DNA: TGTGCCACCAGCAGGTCGACAGGTCAACAGACCCAGTACTTC
CDR3: CATSRSTGQQTQYF

D: -
size: many
V: TRBV29-1
J: TRBJ2-2
length: 13
DNA: TGCAGCGTTGATTTCCAGAACACCGGGGAGCTGTTTTTT
CDR3: CSVDFQNTGELFF

D: TRBD1
size: many
V: TRBV20-1
J: TRBJ2-1
length: 16
DNA: TGCAGTGCTAGAGGTGGGGGACAGGGAAGTTGGGTTGAGCAGTTCTTC
CDR3: CSARGGGQGSWVEQFF

D: TRBD1
size: few
V: TRBV20-1
J: TRBJ1-1
length: 12
DNA: TGCAGTTCACCAGGGGGTCGCACTGAAGCTTTCTTT
CDR3: CSSPGGRTEAFF

D: TRBD2
size: many
V: TRBV3-1
J: TRBJ2-7
length: 16
DNA: TGTGCCAGCAGCCCGGGCCTAGCGGGAGCGACCTACGAGCAGTACTTC
CDR3: CASSPGLAGATYEQYF

D: -
size: -
V: TRBV7-9
J: TRBJ1-1
length: 15
DNA: TGTGCCAGCAGCCAAGGCCCGCCGGGGAACACTGAAGCTTTCTTT
CDR3: CASSQGPPGNTEAFF

D: TRBD2
size: many
V: TRBV5-1
J: TRBJ2-3
length: 17
DNA: TGCGCCAGCACGCAAGGACTAGCGGGACCCTCGGGAGATACGCAGTATTTT
CDR3: CASTQGLAGPSGDTQYF

D: -
size: many
V: TRBV27
J: TRBJ2-5
length: 15
DNA: TGTGCCAGCAGTTTTGGATTAGGGGCCCAAGAGACCCAGTACTTC
CDR3: CASSFGLGAQETQYF

D: -
size: many
V: TRBV12-3/TRBV12-4
J: TRBJ2-1
length: 12
DNA: TGTGCCAGCACGTACTCCTACAATGAGCAGTTCTTC
CDR3: CASTYSYNEQFF

D: TRBD2
size: many
V: TRBV29-1
J: TRBJ2-1
length: 14
DNA: TGCAGCGTTGACCCGGGACTAGCGGGAGACGAGCAGTTCTTC
CDR3: CSVDPGLAGDEQFF

D: -
size: -
V: TRBV20-1
J: TRBJ1-1
length: 13
DNA: TGCAGTGCTAGGGGGGCTTCGGGCACTGAAGCTTTCTTT
CDR3: CSARGASGTEAFF

D: -
size: -
V: TRBV10-2
J: TRBJ1-2
length: 14
DNA: TGCGCCAGCAGTGAGCTACAGGGAGGCTATGGCTACACCTTC
CDR3: CASSELQGGYGYTF

D: -
size: many
V: TRBV10-3
J: TRBJ1-2
length: 14
DNA: TGTGCCATCAGTCTCCCGGGAATGGACTATGGCTACACCTTC
CDR3: CAISLPGMDYGYTF